The rows below give T cell receptor beta chains drawn from one sample of a study of T cells in Graves' hyperthyroidism and ophthalmopathy. Each CDR3 protein is one row after TCRdb ran MiXCR on the multiplex PCR reads. The sample has 200,000 to 300,000 distinct CDR3 sequences; 16% are singletons. Sequencing was performed on blood. Every receptor here comes from a woman between 18 and 30 years old with Graves' ophthalmopathy. The CDR3 runs from the conserved cysteine through the conserved F or W. D genes are given only for firm matches. Only some rows state a clone size, as once, few, many or a class for expanded clones.

D,J,size,V,CDR3,DNA
TRBD1,TRBJ2-7,many,TRBV6-2/TRBV6-3,CASRGQRIYEQYF,TGTGCCAGCAGGGGACAGAGAATCTACGAGCAGTACTTC
TRBD1,TRBJ2-7,many,TRBV12-3/TRBV12-4,CASSRTGVGTYEQYF,TGTGCCAGCAGCCGGACAGGGGTAGGGACCTACGAGCAGTACTTC
-,TRBJ2-1,many,TRBV27,CASSYVAGEQFF,TGTGCCAGCAGTTACGTAGCTGGTGAGCAGTTCTTC
TRBD1,TRBJ2-7,many,TRBV13,CASSLGRIMPQGVSYEQYF,TGTGCCAGCAGCTTAGGTCGCATAATGCCACAGGGGGTAAGCTACGAGCAGTACTTC
TRBD1,TRBJ1-2,few,TRBV7-9,CASSPTGGDYGYTF,TGTGCCAGCAGCCCTACAGGGGGGGACTATGGCTACACCTTC
-,TRBJ1-1,many,TRBV12-3/TRBV12-4,CASSLGEIEAFF,TGTGCCAGCAGTTTAGGAGAAATTGAAGCTTTCTTT
-,TRBJ2-1,many,TRBV7-2,CASSTRTAQIDNEQFF,TGTGCCAGCAGCACCCGGACGGCGCAGATAGACAATGAGCAGTTCTTC
TRBD1,TRBJ1-2,many,TRBV9,CASSVTPTDRVGGYTF,TGTGCCAGCAGCGTAACCCCAACAGACAGGGTAGGAGGCTACACCTTC
TRBD2,TRBJ2-3,many,TRBV6-1,CASSYRGTSARDTQYF,TGTGCCAGCAGTTATCGCGGGACTAGCGCCCGGGATACGCAGTATTTT
-,TRBJ1-1,many,TRBV7-9,CASSLQGGAEAFF,TGTGCCAGCAGCCTTCAGGGAGGCGCTGAAGCTTTCTTT
-,TRBJ2-3,many,TRBV18,CASSPFVTVTDTQYF,TGTGCCAGCTCACCGTTCGTAACCGTGACAGATACGCAGTATTTT
TRBD2,TRBJ2-2,once,TRBV29-1,CSVAGLAGKNTGELFF,TGCAGCGTTGCGGGACTAGCGGGGAAGAACACCGGGGAGCTGTTTTTT
-,TRBJ2-1,many,TRBV30,CAWSVREYNEQFF,TGTGCCTGGAGTGTACGGGAGTACAATGAGCAGTTCTTC
TRBD1,TRBJ1-1,few,TRBV13,CASSNRDRGDTEAFF,TGTGCCAGCAGCAACCGGGACAGGGGGGACACTGAAGCTTTCTTT
TRBD2,TRBJ2-1,-,TRBV28,CASNPTVRTSGRGLPNEQFF,TGTGCCAGCAACCCAACGGTGAGGACTAGCGGGAGAGGATTGCCCAATGAGCAGTTCTTC
-,TRBJ2-6,many,TRBV19,CASSSQQVSGANVLTF,TGTGCCAGTAGTAGTCAACAAGTCTCTGGGGCCAACGTCCTGACTTTC
-,TRBJ1-5,many,TRBV6-2/TRBV6-3,CASSFQGKQPQHF,TGTGCCAGCAGTTTCCAGGGGAAGCAGCCCCAGCATTTT
-,TRBJ1-5,many,TRBV7-9,CASSLKDSNQPQHF,TGTGCCAGCAGCTTAAAGGACAGCAATCAGCCCCAGCATTTT
-,TRBJ1-2,many,TRBV20-1,CSAEPRTRYGYTF,TGCAGTGCCGAGCCGCGAACGCGCTATGGCTACACCTTC
-,TRBJ2-7,-,TRBV27,CASSLNSLRGEQYF,TGTGCCAGCAGTTTAAATTCCCTGAGGGGCGAGCAGTACTTC